This T cell receptor beta chain was identified during a study of CD8+ T cells in alopecia areata. The overall study: Female C3H/HeJ mice aged about 7-10 weeks received skin from spontaneously alopecic C3H/HeJ graft donors aged roughly 6-12 months. General study results and limits: Resident alphabeta T-cell populations of normal skin are likewise subject to sequencing in scalp samples.

Investigators isolated RNA and reverse transcribed it into cDNA to act as the sequencing template. Profiling relied on immunoSEQ multiplex PCR, and the TCRdb table lists in-frame clones only, not all of them. Reported are around 100,000 clones, none seen only once; the ten largest carry roughly a fifth. This clone was detected ten times or more. Antigen unknown. Here the gene names and germline are mouse. The source material was lesional skin. The TCR originated in a C3H/HeJ mouse with alopecia areata. MHC haplotype here: H2-k.

The sequenced part of the CDR3 DNA is TGTGCCAGCAGTGAATGGGACAACAACTATGCT. Encoded protein: CASSEWDNNYA. The complete CDR3 reads CASSEWDNNYAEQFF. This chain connects TRBV13-3 to TRBJ2-1; D is possibly TRBD1 (6 bases). The CDR3 end lies 4 residues beyond the end of the read and is filled in from the germline J gene. Germline V CDR1 and CDR2: NNHDY, SYVADS. The V and J ends lost 2 bases and 1 base respectively, with 10 bases between them. The CDR3 consists of 15 residues.